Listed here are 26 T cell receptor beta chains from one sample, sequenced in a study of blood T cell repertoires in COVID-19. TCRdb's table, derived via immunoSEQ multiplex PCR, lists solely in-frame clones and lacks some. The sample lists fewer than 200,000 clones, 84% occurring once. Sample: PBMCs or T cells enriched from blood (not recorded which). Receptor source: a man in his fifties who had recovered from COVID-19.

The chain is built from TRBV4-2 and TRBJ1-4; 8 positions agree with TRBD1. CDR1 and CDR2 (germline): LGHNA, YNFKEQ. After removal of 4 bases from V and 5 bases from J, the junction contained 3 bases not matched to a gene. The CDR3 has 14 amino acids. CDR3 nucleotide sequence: TGTGCCAGCAGCCCACAGGGGGGGAATGAAAAACTGTTTTTT. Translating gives CASSPQGGNEKLFF.

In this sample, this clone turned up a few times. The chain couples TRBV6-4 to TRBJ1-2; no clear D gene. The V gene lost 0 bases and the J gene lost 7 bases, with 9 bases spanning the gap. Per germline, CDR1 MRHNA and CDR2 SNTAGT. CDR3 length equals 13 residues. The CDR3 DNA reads TGTGCCAGCAGTGACTCATCTGGCGGTGGCTACACCTTC. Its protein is CASSDSSGGGYTF.

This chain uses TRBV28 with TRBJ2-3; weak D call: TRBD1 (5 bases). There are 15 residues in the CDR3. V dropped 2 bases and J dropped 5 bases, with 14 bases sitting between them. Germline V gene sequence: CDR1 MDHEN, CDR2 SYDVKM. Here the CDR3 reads CASSLMGIQVDTQYF. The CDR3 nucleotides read TGTGCCAGCAGTTTAATGGGAATACAGGTAGATACGCAGTATTTT. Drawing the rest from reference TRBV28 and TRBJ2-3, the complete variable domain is DVKVTQSSRYLVKRTGEKVFLECVQDMDHENMFWYRQDPGLGLRLIYFSYDVKMKEKGDIPEGYSVSREKKERFSLILESASTNQTSMYLCASSLMGIQVDTQYFGPGTRLTVL.

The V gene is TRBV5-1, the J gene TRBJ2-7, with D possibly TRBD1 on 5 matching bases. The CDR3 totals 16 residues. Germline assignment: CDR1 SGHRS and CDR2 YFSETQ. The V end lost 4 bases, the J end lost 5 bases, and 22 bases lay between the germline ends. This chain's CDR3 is CASSLQIGAGINEQYF. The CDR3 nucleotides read TGCGCCAGCAGCCTGCAAATTGGGGCAGGGATCAACGAGCAGTACTTC.

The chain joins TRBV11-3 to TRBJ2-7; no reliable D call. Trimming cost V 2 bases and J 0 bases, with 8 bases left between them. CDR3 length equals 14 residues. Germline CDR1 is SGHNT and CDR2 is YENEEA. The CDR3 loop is CASSLRGGSYEQYF. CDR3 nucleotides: TGTGCCAGCAGCTTACGCGGCGGCTCCTACGAGCAGTACTTC.

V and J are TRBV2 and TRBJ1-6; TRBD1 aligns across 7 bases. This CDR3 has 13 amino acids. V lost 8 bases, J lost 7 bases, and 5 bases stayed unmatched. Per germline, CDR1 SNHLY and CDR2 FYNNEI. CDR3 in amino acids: CASHDRENSPLHF. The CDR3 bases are TGTGCCAGCCACGACAGGGAAAATTCACCCCTCCACTTT. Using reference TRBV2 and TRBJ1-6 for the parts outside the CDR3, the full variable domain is EPEVTQTPSHQVTQMGQEVILRCVPISNHLYFYWYRQILGQKVEFLVSFYNNEISEKSEIFDDQFSVERPDGSNFTLKIRSTKLEDSAMYFCASHDRENSPLHFGNGTRLTVT.

The CDR3 sequence is CASSPGQGAKGYTF. The CDR3 DNA sequence: TGTGCCAGCAGCCCGGGACAGGGGGCAAAGGGCTACACCTTC. The chain uses TRBV5-6 and TRBJ1-2; 12 nucleotides line up with TRBD1. Trimming took 4 bases from V and 8 from J; bases not matched to a gene: 6. CDR3 length equals 14 residues. Germline lookup yields CDR1 SGHDT and CDR2 YYEEEE.

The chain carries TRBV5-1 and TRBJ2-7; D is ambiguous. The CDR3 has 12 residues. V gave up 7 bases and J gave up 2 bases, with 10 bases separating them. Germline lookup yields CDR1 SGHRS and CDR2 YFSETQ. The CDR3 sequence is CASGRSAYEQYF. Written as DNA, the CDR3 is TGCGCCAGCGGGCGATCAGCCTACGAGCAGTACTTC.

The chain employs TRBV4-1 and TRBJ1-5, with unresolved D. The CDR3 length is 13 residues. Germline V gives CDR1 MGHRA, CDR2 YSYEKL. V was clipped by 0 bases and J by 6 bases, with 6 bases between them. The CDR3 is CASSQDRPQPQHF. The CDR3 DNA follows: TGCGCCAGCAGCCAAGATCGTCCTCAGCCCCAGCATTTT.

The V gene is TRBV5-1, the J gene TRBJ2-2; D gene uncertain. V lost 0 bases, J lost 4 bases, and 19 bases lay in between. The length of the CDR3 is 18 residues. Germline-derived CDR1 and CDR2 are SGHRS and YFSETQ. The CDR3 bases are TGCGCCAGCAGCTTGGCTGTCAGGTCAGCCGTCAGCACCGGGGAGCTGTTTTTT. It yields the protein CASSLAVRSAVSTGELFF.

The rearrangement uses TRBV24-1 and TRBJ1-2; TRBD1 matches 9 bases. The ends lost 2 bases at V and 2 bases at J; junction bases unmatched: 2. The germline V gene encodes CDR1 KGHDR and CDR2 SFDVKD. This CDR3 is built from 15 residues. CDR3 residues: CATSDSGQGNYGYTF. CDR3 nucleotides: TGTGCCACCAGTGATTCGGGACAGGGAAACTATGGCTACACCTTC.

The CDR3 bases are TGCAGTGCTAGTTCTCCGGGGGAACATACGCAGTATTTT. Protein sequence: CSASSPGEHTQYF. This chain uses TRBV20-1 with TRBJ2-3, with D perhaps matching TRBD2 (6 bases). V dropped 3 bases and J dropped 7 bases, with 14 bases sitting between them. The CDR3 loop spans 13 amino acids. Per germline, CDR1 DFQATT and CDR2 SNEGSKA (reference sequence).

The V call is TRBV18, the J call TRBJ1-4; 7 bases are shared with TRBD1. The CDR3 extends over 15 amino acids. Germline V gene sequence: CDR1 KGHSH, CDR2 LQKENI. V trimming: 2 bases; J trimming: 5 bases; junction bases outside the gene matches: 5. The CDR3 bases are TGTGCCAGCTCACCAGCGGACAGGAGAAATGAAAAACTGTTTTTT. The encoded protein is CASSPADRRNEKLFF.

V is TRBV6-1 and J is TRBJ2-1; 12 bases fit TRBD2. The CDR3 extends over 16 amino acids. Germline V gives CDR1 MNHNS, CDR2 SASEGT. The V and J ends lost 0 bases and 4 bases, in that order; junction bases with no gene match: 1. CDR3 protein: CASSEALAGGYNEQFF. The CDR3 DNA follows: TGTGCCAGCAGTGAAGCTCTAGCGGGGGGGTACAATGAGCAGTTCTTC.

The CDR3 protein is CASSLGFGDRGYGYTF. Here the CDR3 DNA reads TGCGCCAGCAGCTTGGGATTTGGGGACAGGGGCTATGGCTACACCTTC. J is TRBJ1-2 and V is TRBV5-1, with 10 nucleotides matching TRBD1. CDR1 SGHRS and CDR2 YFSETQ come from the germline V gene. The length of the CDR3 is 16 residues. Trimming removed 0 bases from V and 4 bases from J; junction bases left unmatched: 6. The full variable domain, its missing parts supplied by reference TRBV5-1 and TRBJ1-2, is KAGVTQTPRYLIKTRGQQVTLSCSPISGHRSVSWYQQTPGQGLQFLFEYFSETQRNKGNFPGRFSGRQFSNSRSEMNVSTLELGDSALYLCASSLGFGDRGYGYTFGSGTRLTVV.

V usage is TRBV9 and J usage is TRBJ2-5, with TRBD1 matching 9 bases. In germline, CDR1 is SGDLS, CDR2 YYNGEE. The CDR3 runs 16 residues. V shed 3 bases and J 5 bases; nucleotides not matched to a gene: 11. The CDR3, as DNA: TGTGCCAGCAGCGCGGGGCCGGGACAGGGTAGGGAGACCCAGTACTTC. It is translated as CASSAGPGQGRETQYF. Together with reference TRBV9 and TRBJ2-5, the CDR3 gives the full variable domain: DSGVTQTPKHLITATGQRVTLRCSPRSGDLSVYWYQQSLDQGLQFLIQYYNGEERAKGNILERFSAQQFPDLHSELNLSSLELGDSALYFCASSAGPGQGRETQYFGPGTRLLVL.

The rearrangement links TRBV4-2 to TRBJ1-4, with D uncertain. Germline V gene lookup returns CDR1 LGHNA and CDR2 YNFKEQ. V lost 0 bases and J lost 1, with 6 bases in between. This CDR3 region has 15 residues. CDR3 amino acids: CASSQEGGTNEKLFF. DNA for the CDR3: TGTGCCAGCAGCCAAGAAGGCGGAACTAATGAAAAACTGTTTTTT.

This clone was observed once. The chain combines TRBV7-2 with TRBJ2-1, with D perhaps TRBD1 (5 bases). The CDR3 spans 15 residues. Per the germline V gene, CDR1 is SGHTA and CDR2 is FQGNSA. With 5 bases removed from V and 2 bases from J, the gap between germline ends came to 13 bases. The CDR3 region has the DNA TGTGCCAGCAGCCGTGGACAAGGGACCTACAATGAGCAGTTCTTC. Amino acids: CASSRGQGTYNEQFF.

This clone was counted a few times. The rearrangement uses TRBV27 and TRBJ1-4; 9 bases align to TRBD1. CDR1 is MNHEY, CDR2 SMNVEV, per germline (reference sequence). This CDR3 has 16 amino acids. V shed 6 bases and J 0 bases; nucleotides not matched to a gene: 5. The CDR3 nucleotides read TGTGCCAGCAGGGGGACAGGGTTTGCAACTAATGAAAAACTGTTTTTT. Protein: CASRGTGFATNEKLFF.

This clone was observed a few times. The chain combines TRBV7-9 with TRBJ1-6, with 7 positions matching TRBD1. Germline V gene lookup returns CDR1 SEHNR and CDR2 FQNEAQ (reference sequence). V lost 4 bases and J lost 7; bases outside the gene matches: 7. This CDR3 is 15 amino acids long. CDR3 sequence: CASSYTGERNSPLHF. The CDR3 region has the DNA TGTGCCAGCAGCTATACAGGGGAACGAAATTCACCCCTCCACTTT.

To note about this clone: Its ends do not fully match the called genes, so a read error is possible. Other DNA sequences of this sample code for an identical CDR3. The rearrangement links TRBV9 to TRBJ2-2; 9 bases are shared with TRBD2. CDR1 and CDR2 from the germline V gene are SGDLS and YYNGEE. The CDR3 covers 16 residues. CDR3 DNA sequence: TGCGCCAGCAGCGTAGGCGCGGGGGGGCCTGTCGGGGAGCTGTTTTTT. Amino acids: CASSVGAGGPVGELFF.

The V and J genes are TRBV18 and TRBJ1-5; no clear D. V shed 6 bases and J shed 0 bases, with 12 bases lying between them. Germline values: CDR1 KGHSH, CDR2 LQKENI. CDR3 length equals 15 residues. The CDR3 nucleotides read TGTGCCAGCTCCGCCGCGGGCAGTAGCAATCAGCCCCAGCATTTT. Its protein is CASSAAGSSNQPQHF.

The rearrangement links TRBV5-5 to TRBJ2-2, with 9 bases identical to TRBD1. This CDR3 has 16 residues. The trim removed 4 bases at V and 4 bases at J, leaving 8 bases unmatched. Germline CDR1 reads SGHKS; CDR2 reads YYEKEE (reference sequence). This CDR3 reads CASSTRTGALTGELFF. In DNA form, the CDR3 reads TGTGCCAGCAGCACCCGGACAGGGGCCCTCACCGGGGAGCTGTTTTTT. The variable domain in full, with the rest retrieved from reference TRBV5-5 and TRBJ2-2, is DAGVTQSPTHLIKTRGQQVTLRCSPISGHKSVSWYQQVLGQGPQFIFQYYEKEERGRGNFPDRFSARQFPNYSSELNVNALLLGDSALYLCASSTRTGALTGELFFGEGSRLTVL.

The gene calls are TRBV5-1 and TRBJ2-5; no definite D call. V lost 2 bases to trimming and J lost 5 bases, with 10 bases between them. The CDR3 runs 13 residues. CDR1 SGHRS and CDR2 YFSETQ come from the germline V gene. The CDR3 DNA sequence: TGCGCCAGCAGCTTAACCCTAAAGGAGACCCAGTACTTC. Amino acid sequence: CASSLTLKETQYF.

In nucleotides, the CDR3 is TGTGCCAGCAGCCCGCCCTGGGGGAGGAGGGCCACAGATACGCAGTATTTT. This codes for CASSPPWGRRATDTQYF. The V call is TRBV5-4, the J call TRBJ2-3, with D tentatively TRBD2 (6 bases). The CDR3 contains 17 residues. V was cut by 4 bases and J by 2 bases, with 20 bases left in between. Per the germline V gene, CDR1 is SGHNT and CDR2 is YYREEE (reference sequence).

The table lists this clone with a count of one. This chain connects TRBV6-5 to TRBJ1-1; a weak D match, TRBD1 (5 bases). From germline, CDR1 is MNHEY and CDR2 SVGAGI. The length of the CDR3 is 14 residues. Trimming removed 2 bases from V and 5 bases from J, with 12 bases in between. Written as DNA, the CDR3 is TGTGCCAGCAGTTACGGGGGGAAAGGTACTGAAGCTTTCTTT. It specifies CASSYGGKGTEAFF.